The entry that follows covers one T cell receptor (beta chain) sequence. Antigen unknown. Trimming removed 11 bases from V and 7 bases from J; junction bases left unmatched: 8. Germline V gene lookup returns CDR1 WSHSY and CDR2 SAAADI. The CDR3 is 13 amino acids. These data come from a study of cytomegalovirus exposure and HLA in healthy donors. The study, taken as a whole, reports: Presence/absence analyses took donor sequencing depth as roughly uniform. A prior analysis recorded that most TCR beta V segments were productive about 87% or about 30% of the time.

PCR was performed using 60 Vbeta and 13 Jbeta primers. The method was immunoSEQ multiplex PCR; TCRdb's version includes in-frame clones alone and lacks a portion of them. The table lists under 200,000 clones, 65% to 70% of them singletons. Material: PBMCs. V usage is TRBV10-2 and J usage is TRBJ2-7, with TRBD2 identical over 13 bases. This sequence originates from a woman aged 18-29 years in good health and CMV-seropositive. The CDR3 coding sequence is TGCGCCTCCCGCCCGGGACTAGCGGGAGAGCAGTACTTC. It translates to CASRPGLAGEQYF.